Listed below are T cell receptor beta chains from one sample, sequenced in a study of T cells in Graves' hyperthyroidism and ophthalmopathy. TCRdb used MiXCR to reprocess the multiplex PCR reads, holding one entry per CDR3 protein. This sample has approximately 410,000 distinct CDR3 sequences, with about 15% found just once. Sequencing was performed on blood. The receptors come from a man between 18 and 35 years old with Graves' ophthalmopathy. The CDR3 runs from the conserved cysteine through the conserved F or W. Each record gives: J gene, V gene, clone size, CDR3 protein. Size is omitted from some rows. Given values are once, few, many or a class for expanded clones.

j_call: TRBJ2-1; v_call: TRBV27; clone_size: NA; cdr3_aa: CASSLRALHEQFF
j_call: TRBJ1-2; v_call: TRBV6-1; clone_size: many; cdr3_aa: CASSPRPAGGYTF
j_call: TRBJ1-2; v_call: TRBV4-1; clone_size: NA; cdr3_aa: CASSQDQGPNYGYTF
j_call: TRBJ2-5; v_call: TRBV6-1; clone_size: many; cdr3_aa: CASSENWSTGAGETQYF
j_call: TRBJ1-5; v_call: TRBV3-1; clone_size: many; cdr3_aa: CASSQVDNQPQHF
j_call: TRBJ2-3; v_call: TRBV20-1; clone_size: NA; cdr3_aa: CSPKRGGSDTQYF
j_call: TRBJ1-4; v_call: TRBV27; clone_size: NA; cdr3_aa: CASSPFWGRGTRRNGKLFF
j_call: TRBJ1-1; v_call: TRBV7-9; clone_size: many; cdr3_aa: CASSFTNTEAFF
j_call: TRBJ2-2; v_call: TRBV5-1; clone_size: many; cdr3_aa: CASTLRDTNTGELFF
j_call: TRBJ2-7; v_call: TRBV11-2; clone_size: many; cdr3_aa: CASSPASQGVYEQYF
j_call: TRBJ2-1; v_call: TRBV18; clone_size: many; cdr3_aa: CASSGPGLAGGGEQFF
j_call: TRBJ2-7; v_call: TRBV30; clone_size: many; cdr3_aa: CAWSGLAGVLEQYF
j_call: TRBJ2-1; v_call: TRBV27; clone_size: many; cdr3_aa: CASSYWASSYNEQFF
j_call: TRBJ2-3; v_call: TRBV6-5; clone_size: NA; cdr3_aa: CASSWTAAGVASTDTQYF
j_call: TRBJ2-3; v_call: TRBV5-1; clone_size: NA; cdr3_aa: CASSPLAGTSTDTQYF
j_call: TRBJ2-3; v_call: TRBV20-1; clone_size: many; cdr3_aa: CSARDLPSGRFDTQYF
j_call: TRBJ2-1; v_call: TRBV30; clone_size: many; cdr3_aa: CAWMLSNEQFF